This T cell receptor beta chain comes out of a study of blood T cells in healthy people across ages. Regarding the study as a whole: CMV status of donors was not determined, possibly confounding expanded clonotype changes. Higher diversity and more naive CD4+ cells were features of long-lived donors, compared to aged donors.

Then a second PCR, running roughly 7 to 11 cycles, was carried out with a sample-barcoded 5' primer and a J-beta primer mix. With 12 random nucleotides, a template-switch adaptor tagged each individual cDNA molecule. In TCRdb, the 5' RACE reads were re-called with MiXCR into one record per CDR3 protein. This table has 1.5 million to 2 million distinct CDR3 sequences, about two fifths appearing once. Each donor had around 9.2 milliliters of peripheral blood drawn. Trimming took 10 bases from V and 3 from J, leaving 13 bases between them. This CDR3 is 13 amino acids long. From germline, CDR1 is SNHLY and CDR2 FYNNEI. For this clonotype: Its cognate antigen is unknown.

The sample consisted of blood. The receptor was isolated from a human donor in good health. The rearrangement joins TRBV2 to TRBJ2-1; TRBD1 might be the D (5 bases). In DNA form, the CDR3 reads TGTGCCAACCTGGACAAAAACTACAATGAGCAGTTCTTC. Its translation is CANLDKNYNEQFF.